This T cell receptor beta chain was sequenced in a study of radiotherapy plus CTLA-4 blockade in lung cancer. About this clone itself: Its target is unknown.

Each patient with chemo-refractory metastatic non-small-cell lung cancer was treated with focal radiation plus CTLA-4 blockade using ipilimumab. Sequencing was performed with immunoSEQ multiplex PCR; in TCRdb, only in-frame clones are kept and a portion is missing. Found here are some 67,000 clones, roughly four fifths of them singletons; the top ten hold around a sixth. The CDR3 has 16 amino acids. In germline, CDR1 is SGHRS, CDR2 YFSETQ. J was trimmed by 1 base and V by 0 bases; bases with no gene match: 1. Notes on the study in general: Tumor-origin TCR clones grew in blood after radiotherapy plus ipilimumab. The best prediction of response reportedly came from early blood T cell clone dynamics, with interferon-beta.

This clonotype was sampled from a human donor with non-small cell lung cancer whose response to radiotherapy plus ipilimumab could not be evaluated. Some clones in this sample may be carry-over from other donors' samples. The V gene is TRBV5-1, the J gene TRBJ2-3; the match to TRBD1 covers 11 bases. Specimen: peripheral blood, collected from a patient treated with radiotherapy plus ipilimumab. The CDR3 is CASSLGGQGGTDTQYF. The CDR3, as DNA: TGCGCCAGCAGCTTGGGGGGACAGGGGGGCACAGATACGCAGTATTTT. Based on the CDR3 plus reference TRBV5-1 and TRBJ2-3, the full variable domain is KAGVTQTPRYLIKTRGQQVTLSCSPISGHRSVSWYQQTPGQGLQFLFEYFSETQRNKGNFPGRFSGRQFSNSRSEMNVSTLELGDSALYLCASSLGGQGGTDTQYFGPGTRLTVL.